The rows below give T cell receptor beta chains drawn from one sample of a study of beta chain features in type 1 diabetes. Sequenced by immunoSEQ multiplex PCR; TCRdb stores in-frame clones only, minus some. The repertoire holds roughly 350,000 clones, with 8.5% to 10% as singletons. Sequencing input: central memory CD4+ T cells from blood. The receptors stem from a man aged 25-45 years with type 1 diabetes. Each CDR3 is given with its conserved first and last residue. Each record gives: D gene, CDR3 length, J gene, clone size, V gene, CDR3 protein, CDR3 DNA. D genes are given only for firm matches. A row's size may be missing; if present it is once, few, many or a size class.

D: .
length: 15
J: TRBJ2-3
size: few
V: TRBV7-9
CDR3: CASSLAPGAADTQYF
DNA: TGTGCCAGCAGCTTAGCACCTGGGGCCGCAGATACGCAGTATTTT

D: .
length: 14
J: TRBJ1-1
size: many
V: TRBV19
CDR3: CASSETIMNTEAFF
DNA: TGTGCCAGTAGTGAGACAATTATGAACACTGAAGCTTTCTTT

D: TRBD1
length: 14
J: TRBJ1-1
size: few
V: TRBV5-1
CDR3: CASSRGQGGTEAFF
DNA: TGCGCCAGCAGCAGGGGACAGGGAGGTACTGAAGCTTTCTTT

D: TRBD1
length: 14
J: TRBJ1-4
size: few
V: TRBV27
CDR3: CASSQDRGNEKLFF
DNA: TGTGCCAGCAGCCAGGACAGGGGGAATGAAAAACTGTTTTTT

D: .
length: 14
J: TRBJ2-7
size: .
V: TRBV7-9
CDR3: CASSLGTAAYEQYF
DNA: TGTGCCAGCAGCTTAGGGACAGCCGCCTACGAGCAGTACTTC

D: .
length: 14
J: TRBJ2-3
size: few
V: TRBV4-2
CDR3: CASSQDTPADTQYF
DNA: TGTGCCAGCAGCCAAGATACGCCCGCAGATACGCAGTATTTT

D: .
length: 13
J: TRBJ2-5
size: .
V: TRBV10-3
CDR3: CAISGQTQETQYF
DNA: TGTGCCATCAGCGGACAGACCCAAGAGACCCAGTACTTC

D: TRBD1
length: 15
J: TRBJ1-1
size: few
V: TRBV6-6
CDR3: CASSGEGQGRTEAFF
DNA: TGTGCCAGCAGTGGCGAGGGACAGGGAAGGACTGAAGCTTTCTTT

D: TRBD1
length: 16
J: TRBJ2-1
size: many
V: TRBV14
CDR3: CASSPTQGARGAEQFF
DNA: TGTGCCAGCAGCCCTACACAGGGGGCGCGTGGGGCTGAGCAGTTCTTC

D: .
length: 19
J: TRBJ2-6
size: .
V: TRBV7-2
CDR3: CASRSLFSGLGQGANVLTF
DNA: TGTGCCAGCAGGAGTTTGTTTTCGGGGCTTGGGCAAGGGGCCAACGTCCTGACTTTC

D: TRBD1
length: 16
J: TRBJ2-2
size: few
V: TRBV7-3
CDR3: CASSSPGTGNTGELFF
DNA: TGTGCCAGCAGCTCTCCCGGGACAGGGAACACCGGGGAGCTGTTTTTT

D: TRBD2
length: 14
J: TRBJ2-1
size: many
V: TRBV28
CDR3: CASSRFGLAGEQFF
DNA: TGTGCCAGCAGTCGTTTTGGACTAGCGGGTGAGCAGTTCTTC

D: .
length: 14
J: TRBJ2-2
size: few
V: TRBV7-7
CDR3: CASSLAEYTGELFF
DNA: TGTGCTAGCAGCTTGGCGGAGTACACCGGGGAGCTGTTTTTT

D: .
length: 12
J: TRBJ2-7
size: few
V: TRBV7-2
CDR3: CASSYANYEQYF
DNA: TGTGCCAGCAGCTACGCCAACTACGAGCAGTACTTC

D: .
length: 14
J: TRBJ2-1
size: many
V: TRBV10-3
CDR3: CAITPGAVIGEQFF
DNA: TGTGCCATCACCCCGGGAGCCGTAATTGGTGAGCAGTTCTTC

D: .
length: 14
J: TRBJ2-7
size: .
V: TRBV7-6
CDR3: CASSLSTVAYEQYF
DNA: TGTGCCAGCAGCTTGTCGACAGTAGCCTACGAGCAGTACTTC